This TCR beta chain was recorded in a study of T cell responses to AZD1222 COVID-19 vaccine. This clone was seen a few times. CDR3 size: 11 residues. The V gene lost 12 bases and the J gene lost 8 bases, with 13 bases spanning the gap. CDR1 is KGHDR, CDR2 SFDVKD, per germline. Using immunoSEQ multiplex PCR, the repertoire was profiled, and TCRdb retains in-frame clones only, with some absent. The repertoire holds some 100,000 clones, approximately 90% seen once, with less than 15% in the top ten. The receptor was derived from an adult in good health. The chain has TRBV24-1 and TRBJ2-1, with D tentatively TRBD1 (6 bases). The starting material was peripheral blood, obtained on day 0 of AZD1222 vaccination. The CDR3 coding sequence is TGTGCCTCCGGGAAGGGGGATGAGCAGTTCTTC. As protein: CASGKGDEQFF.